Listed below are T cell receptor delta chains from one sample, sequenced in a study of gamma-delta T cells after stem cell transplantation. TCRdb re-called clones from the RT-PCR reads via CATT. The table lists over a thousand delta-chain clones, 3.5% to 4% of them singletons. Sample: gamma-delta T cells. The receptors were gathered from a human donor. It is not recorded whose cells these are; they may come from a transplant donor. The CDR3 runs from the conserved cysteine through the conserved F or W. Fields, in order: V gene, clone size, CDR3 length, J gene, D gene, CDR3 protein, CDR3 DNA. A D gene is named only where the DNA matches it firmly. Expanded clones are given a class, and other clones once, few, many or no size at all.

>TRDV2|few|21|TRDJ1|NA
CACDTVKPVVGPNLYTAKLIF
TGTGCCTGTGACACCGTAAAACCTGTAGTGGGACCAAACCTGTACACCGCTAAACTCATCTTT
>TRDV2|NA|23|TRDJ1|NA
CACDTMGFPVGAGDSLTGDKLIF
TGTGCCTGTGACACCATGGGGTTCCCTGTCGGTGCTGGGGACTCTCTAACGGGCGATAAACTCATCTTT
>TRDV2|few|20|TRDJ3|TRDD3
CACDTVGLGDTHKDTRQMFF
TGTGCCTGTGACACAGTAGGACTGGGGGATACGCATAAAGACACCCGACAGATGTTTTTC
>TRDV2|NA|20|TRDJ3|TRDD3
CACDGTGGGSPTWDTRQMFF
TGTGCCTGTGACGGTACTGGGGGAGGGTCCCCCACCTGGGACACCCGGCAGATGTTTTTC
>TRDV2|large|18|TRDJ1|TRDD3
CACDTVSRGIWYTDKLIF
TGTGCCTGTGACACCGTCTCCCGGGGGATATGGTACACCGATAAACTCATCTTT
>TRDV1|NA|21|TRDJ1|TRDD3
CALGELNWTTGFGGYADKLIF
TGTGCTCTTGGGGAACTAAATTGGACTACCGGGTTTGGGGGATACGCCGATAAACTCATCTTT
>TRDV2|NA|18|TRDJ1|TRDD3
CACDPLRRGDIVTDKLIF
TGTGCCTGTGACCCGCTTCGGCGGGGGGATATTGTCACCGATAAACTCATCTTT
>TRDV2|large|21|TRDJ1|NA
CACDTVKPVGGPNLYTDKLIF
TGTGCCTGTGACACCGTAAAACCTGTAGGGGGACCAAACCTGTACACCGATAAACTCATCTTT
>TRDV2|NA|16|TRDJ1|TRDD3
CACDTGWGIDTDKLIF
TGTGCCTGTGACACCGGCTGGGGGATAGACACCGATAAACTCATCTTT
>TRDV2|medium-sized|20|TRDJ3|TRDD3
CACDSVILGDTSWDTRQMFF
TGTGCCTGTGACTCCGTCATACTGGGGGATACCTCCTGGGACACCCGACAGATGTTTTTC
>TRDV2|NA|21|TRDJ1|NA
CACDTVKPVVGPNLYTAKLIF
TGTGCCTGTGACACCGTAAAACCTGTAGTGGGACCCAACCTGTACACCGCTAAACTCATCTTT
>TRDV2|NA|18|TRDJ3|TRDD3
CACDTAGGSSWDTRQMFF
TGTGCCTGTGACACCGCTGGGGGAAGCTCCTGGGACACCCGACAGATGTTTTTC
>TRDV1|NA|24|TRDJ1|TRDD3
CALGELLKSTLLTGGYALYDKLIF
TGTGCTCTTGGGGAACTCCTTAAATCTACGCTCCTTACTGGGGGCTACGCATTATACGATAAACTCATCTTT